Following are 14 T cell receptor beta chains from one sample sequenced in a study of T cells expressing NK-cell markers. Following a re-call of the 5' RACE reads, TCRdb has one entry per CDR3 protein and lacks DNA. Its listing shows about 150,000 distinct CDR3 sequences. The sample comprised blood T cells: a sorted CD56 or NKG2C T cell subset, CD4+ or CD8+ T cells, or bulk PBMC T cells (not recorded which). These receptors all stem from a woman aged 45-60 years in good health.

The chain links TRBV13 to TRBJ2-3. The CDR3 loop spans 14 amino acids. Germline V CDR1 and CDR2: PRHDT, FYEKMQ (reference sequence). CDR3 loop: CASSLRVGDDTQYF.

CDR3 sequence: CASSETRTGHRWDEQFF. The gene calls are TRBV25-1 and TRBJ2-1; absent DNA, TCRdb's TRBD1 call cannot be checked. Germline V lookup: CDR1 MGHDK, CDR2 SYGVNS. This CDR3 contains 17 residues.

The rearrangement links TRBV15 to TRBJ1-3; as DNA is missing, the TRBD1 call by TCRdb cannot be tested. Germline V gene sequence: CDR1 LNHNV, CDR2 YYDKDF (reference sequence). The CDR3 extends over 16 amino acids. The CDR3 is CATSRTQGAEGNTIYF.

The chain has TRBV6-5 and TRBJ2-1. This CDR3 has 13 amino acids. The V gene's germline CDR1 is MNHEY and CDR2 SVGAGI. The CDR3: CASSYSSGSEQFF.

The chain recombines TRBV4-1 with TRBJ2-2; the TCRdb call, TRBD2, lacks DNA for checking. The CDR3 covers 18 residues. CDR1 is MGHRA, CDR2 YSYEKL, per germline. CDR3 sequence: CASSQEASGRFDTGELFF.

The chain combines TRBV5-1 with TRBJ2-2; TCRdb names TRBD2, which stays unverified in the absence of DNA. The germline CDR1 and CDR2 sequences are SGHRS and YFSETQ. This CDR3 spans 18 amino acids. CDR3 amino acids: CASSIPTSGEPNTGELFF.

This sequence joins TRBV3-1 and TRBJ2-1; TCRdb outputs TRBD1, but without DNA this stays unchecked. Germline assignment: CDR1 LGHDT and CDR2 YNNKEL (reference sequence). The CDR3 runs 14 residues. CDR3 residues: CASSPSTGLNEQFF.

The CDR3 protein is CASSQGQGAQTQYF. The chain has TRBV4-1 and TRBJ2-5; as DNA is missing, the TRBD1 call by TCRdb cannot be tested. CDR3 length equals 14 residues. The germline CDR1 and CDR2 sequences are MGHRA and YSYEKL.

The genes are TRBV7-9 and TRBJ2-5; TCRdb's D call, TRBD1, is unchecked because there is no DNA. Germline V gives CDR1 SEHNR, CDR2 FQNEAQ (reference sequence). The CDR3 runs 15 residues. This CDR3 is CASRGTGTGRETQYF.

The V call is TRBV5-6, the J call TRBJ2-5; TCRdb selects TRBD2, and the lack of DNA leaves this call unchecked. This CDR3 region has 16 residues. CDR1 and CDR2 from the germline V gene are SGHDT and YYEEEE. The CDR3 spells CASSGRGLAFEETQYF.

The chain is built from TRBV25-1 and TRBJ2-3; the D gene TCRdb calls, TRBD2, cannot be checked with no DNA. Germline CDR1 and CDR2: MGHDK and SYGVNS. This CDR3 region has 14 residues. The CDR3 is CASSEREGQYTQYF.

This chain uses TRBV27 with TRBJ1-5; TCRdb indicates TRBD1, and absent DNA this call remains unverified. Germline values: CDR1 MNHEY, CDR2 SMNVEV (reference sequence). This CDR3 has 14 residues. The CDR3 region is CASSLDRAGQPQHF.

The chain carries TRBV13 and TRBJ2-7. The CDR3 extends over 14 amino acids. Per the germline V gene, CDR1 is PRHDT and CDR2 is FYEKMQ (reference sequence). CDR3 loop: CASSLAGFKGEQYF.

The chain combines TRBV3-1 with TRBJ1-5; the TCRdb D gene call, TRBD1, has no DNA to confirm it. This CDR3 has 15 residues. Per germline, CDR1 LGHDT and CDR2 YNNKEL (reference sequence). CDR3 region: CASSQDSGPNQPQHF.